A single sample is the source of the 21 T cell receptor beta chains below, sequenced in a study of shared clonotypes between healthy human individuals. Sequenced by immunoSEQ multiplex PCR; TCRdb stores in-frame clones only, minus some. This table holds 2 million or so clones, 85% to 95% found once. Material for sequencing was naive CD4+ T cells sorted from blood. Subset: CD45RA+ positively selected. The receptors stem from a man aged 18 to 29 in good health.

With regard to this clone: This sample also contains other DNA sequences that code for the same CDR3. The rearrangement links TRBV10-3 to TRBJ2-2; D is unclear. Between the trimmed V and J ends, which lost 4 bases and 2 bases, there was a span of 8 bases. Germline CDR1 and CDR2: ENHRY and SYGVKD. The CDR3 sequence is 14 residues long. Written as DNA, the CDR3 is TGTGCCATCAGTGGTGGCGGAAACACCGGGGAGCTGTTTTTT. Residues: CAISGGGNTGELFF.

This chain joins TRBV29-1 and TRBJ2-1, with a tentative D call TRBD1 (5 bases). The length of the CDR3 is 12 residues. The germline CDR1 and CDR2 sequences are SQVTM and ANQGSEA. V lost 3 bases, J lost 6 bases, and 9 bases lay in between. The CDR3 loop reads CSVDRVGNEQFF. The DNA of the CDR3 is TGCAGCGTTGACAGGGTAGGCAATGAGCAGTTCTTC.

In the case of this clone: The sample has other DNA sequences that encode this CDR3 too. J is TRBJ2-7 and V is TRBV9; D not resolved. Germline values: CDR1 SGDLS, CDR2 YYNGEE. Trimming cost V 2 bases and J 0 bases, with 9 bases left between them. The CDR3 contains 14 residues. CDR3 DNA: TGTGCCAGCAGCGTGAGGTCAGGCTCCTACGAGCAGTACTTC. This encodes CASSVRSGSYEQYF.

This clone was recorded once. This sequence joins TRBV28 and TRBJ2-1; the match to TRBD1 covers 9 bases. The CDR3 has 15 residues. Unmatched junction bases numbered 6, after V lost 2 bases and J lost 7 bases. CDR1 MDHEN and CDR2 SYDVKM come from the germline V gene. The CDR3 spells CASSLTGGRGNEQFF. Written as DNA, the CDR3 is TGTGCCAGCAGTTTAACAGGGGGCCGGGGAAATGAGCAGTTCTTC.

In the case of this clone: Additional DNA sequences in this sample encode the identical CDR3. The CDR3 coding sequence is TGTGCCAGCTCACCCGACAGGAGCTCCTACGAGCAGTACTTC. Protein: CASSPDRSSYEQYF. The V call is TRBV18, the J call TRBJ2-7, with a tentative D call TRBD1 (6 bases). The CDR3 is 14 amino acids. The ends were cut back, 3 bases at V and 0 bases at J, with 9 bases in the middle. CDR1 and CDR2 (germline): KGHSH, LQKENI.

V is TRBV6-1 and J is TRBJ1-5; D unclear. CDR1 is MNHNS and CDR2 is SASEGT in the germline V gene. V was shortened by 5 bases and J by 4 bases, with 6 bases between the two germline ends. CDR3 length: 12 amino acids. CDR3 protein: CASSQENQPQHF. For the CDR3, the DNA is TGTGCCAGCAGTCAAGAAAATCAGCCCCAGCATTTT.

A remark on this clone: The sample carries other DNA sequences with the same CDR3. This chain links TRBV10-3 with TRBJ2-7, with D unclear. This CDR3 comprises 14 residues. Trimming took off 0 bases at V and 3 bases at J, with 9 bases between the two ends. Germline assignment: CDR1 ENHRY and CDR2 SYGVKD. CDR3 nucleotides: TGTGCCATCAGTGAGTCGTCGGGCAGCTACGAGCAGTACTTC. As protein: CAISESSGSYEQYF.

CDR3: CASVRDFNTGELFF. The CDR3 DNA reads TGCGCCAGCGTCCGGGACTTTAACACCGGGGAGCTGTTTTTT. The chain uses TRBV5-1 and TRBJ2-2; D possibly corresponds to TRBD2 (6 bases). The CDR3 sequence is 14 residues long. The V end was cut by 7 bases, the J end by 2 bases, with 12 bases between. Germline loops: CDR1 SGHRS, CDR2 YFSETQ.

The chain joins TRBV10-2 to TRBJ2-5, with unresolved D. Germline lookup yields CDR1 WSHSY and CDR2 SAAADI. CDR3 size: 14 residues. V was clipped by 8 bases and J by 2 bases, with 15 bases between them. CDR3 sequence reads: CASAASRLQETQYF. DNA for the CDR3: TGCGCCAGCGCGGCTAGTCGGTTACAAGAGACCCAGTACTTC.

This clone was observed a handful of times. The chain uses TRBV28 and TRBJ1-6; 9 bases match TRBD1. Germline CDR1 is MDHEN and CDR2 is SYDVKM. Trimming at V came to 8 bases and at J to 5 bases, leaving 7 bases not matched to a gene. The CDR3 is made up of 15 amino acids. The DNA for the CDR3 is TGTGCCAGCCACCTATGGGACAGGGATAATTCACCCCTCCACTTT. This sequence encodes CASHLWDRDNSPLHF.

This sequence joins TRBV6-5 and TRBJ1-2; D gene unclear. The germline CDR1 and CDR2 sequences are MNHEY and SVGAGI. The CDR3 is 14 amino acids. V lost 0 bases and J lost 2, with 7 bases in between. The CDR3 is CASSYSAKNYGYTF. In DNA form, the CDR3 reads TGTGCCAGCAGTTACTCGGCCAAGAACTATGGCTACACCTTC.

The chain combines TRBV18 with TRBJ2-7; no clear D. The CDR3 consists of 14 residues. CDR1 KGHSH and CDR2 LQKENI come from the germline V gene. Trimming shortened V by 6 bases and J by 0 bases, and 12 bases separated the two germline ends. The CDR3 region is CASSPSQVSYEQYF. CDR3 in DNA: TGTGCCAGCTCCCCGTCTCAAGTCTCCTACGAGCAGTACTTC.

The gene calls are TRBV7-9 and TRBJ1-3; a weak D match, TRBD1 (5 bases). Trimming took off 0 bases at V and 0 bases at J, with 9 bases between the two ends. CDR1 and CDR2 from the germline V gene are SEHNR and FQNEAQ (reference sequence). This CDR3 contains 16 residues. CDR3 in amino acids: CASSLAGVGSGNTIYF. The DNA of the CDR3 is TGTGCCAGCAGCTTAGCAGGGGTCGGCTCTGGAAACACCATATATTTT.

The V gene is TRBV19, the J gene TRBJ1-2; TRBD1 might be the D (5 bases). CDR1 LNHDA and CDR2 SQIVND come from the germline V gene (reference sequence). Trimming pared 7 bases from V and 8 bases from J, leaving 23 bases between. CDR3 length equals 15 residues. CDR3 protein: CASTSRGREKRGYTF. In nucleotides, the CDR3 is TGTGCCAGTACTTCTAGGGGTAGGGAGAAGAGGGGCTACACCTTC.

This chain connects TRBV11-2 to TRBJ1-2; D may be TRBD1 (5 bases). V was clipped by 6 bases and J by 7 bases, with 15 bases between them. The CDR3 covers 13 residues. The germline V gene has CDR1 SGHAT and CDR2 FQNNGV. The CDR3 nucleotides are TGTGCCAGCAGTCGGACAAGCTTGGGTGGCTACACCTTC. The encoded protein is CASSRTSLGGYTF.

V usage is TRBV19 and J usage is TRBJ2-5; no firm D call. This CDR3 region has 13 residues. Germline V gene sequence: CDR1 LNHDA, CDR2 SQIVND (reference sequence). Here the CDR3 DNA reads TGTGTCACAGCCCCTGTTCACCGAGAGACCCAGTACTTC. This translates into CVTAPVHRETQYF. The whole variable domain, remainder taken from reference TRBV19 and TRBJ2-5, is DGGITQSPKYLFRKEGQNVTLSCEQNLNHDAMYWYRQDPGQGLRLIYYSQIVNDFQKGDIAEGYSVSREKKESFPLTVTSAQKNPTAFYLCVTAPVHRETQYFGPGTRLLVL.

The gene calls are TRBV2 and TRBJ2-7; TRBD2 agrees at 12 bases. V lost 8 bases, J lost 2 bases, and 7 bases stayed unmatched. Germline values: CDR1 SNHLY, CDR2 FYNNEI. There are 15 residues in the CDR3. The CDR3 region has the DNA TGTGCCAGCCTTAGGACTAGCGGGGAGCCCTACGAGCAGTACTTC. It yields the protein CASLRTSGEPYEQYF. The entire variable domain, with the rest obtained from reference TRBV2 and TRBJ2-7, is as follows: EPEVTQTPSHQVTQMGQEVILRCVPISNHLYFYWYRQILGQKVEFLVSFYNNEISEKSEIFDDQFSVERPDGSNFTLKIRSTKLEDSAMYFCASLRTSGEPYEQYFGPGTRLTVT.

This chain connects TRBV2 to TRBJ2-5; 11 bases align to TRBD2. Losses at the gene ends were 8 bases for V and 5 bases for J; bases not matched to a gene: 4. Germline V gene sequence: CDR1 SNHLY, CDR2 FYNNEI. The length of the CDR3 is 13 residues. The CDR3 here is CASAGLAVETQYF. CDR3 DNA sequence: TGTGCCAGCGCGGGACTAGCGGTCGAGACCCAGTACTTC.

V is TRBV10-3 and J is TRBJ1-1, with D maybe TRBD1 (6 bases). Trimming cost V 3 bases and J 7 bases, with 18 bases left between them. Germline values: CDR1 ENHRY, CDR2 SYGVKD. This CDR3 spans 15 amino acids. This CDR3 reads CAISDFGGDRGEAFF. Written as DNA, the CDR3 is TGTGCCATCAGTGATTTCGGGGGCGATCGCGGTGAAGCTTTCTTT.

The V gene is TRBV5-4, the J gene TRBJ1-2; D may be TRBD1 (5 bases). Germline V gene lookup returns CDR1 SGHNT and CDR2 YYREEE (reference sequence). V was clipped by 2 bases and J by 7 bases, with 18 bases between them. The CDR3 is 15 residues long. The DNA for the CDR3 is TGTGCCAGCAGCTTCTATACCCTTCGGGGCGGTGGCTACACCTTC. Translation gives CASSFYTLRGGGYTF.

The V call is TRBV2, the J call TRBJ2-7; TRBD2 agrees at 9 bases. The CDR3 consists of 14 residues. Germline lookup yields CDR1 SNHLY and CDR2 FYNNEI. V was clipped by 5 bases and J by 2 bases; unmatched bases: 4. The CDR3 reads CASSYAGGAYEQYF. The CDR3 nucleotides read TGTGCCAGCAGTTACGCGGGGGGGGCCTACGAGCAGTACTTC.